These 16 T cell receptor beta chains were all obtained from the same sample, sequenced in a study of T cell repertoires in cytomegalovirus infection. TCRdb reanalysed the reads using MiXCR and keeps one entry per CDR3 protein. The sample lists under 300,000 distinct CDR3 sequences; approximately 15% were seen once. Sequencing was done on a sample of CD8+ T cells from PBMCs. The source of these receptors is a human donor in good health (CMV status not recorded). Some clones in this sample may be carry-over from other donors' samples.

The V and J genes are TRBV20-1 and TRBJ2-7; the D gene is possibly TRBD2 (5 bases). CDR3 length equals 13 residues. V lost 6 bases, J lost 0 bases, and 12 bases lay in between. The germline CDR1 and CDR2 sequences are DFQATT and SNEGSKA (reference sequence). The CDR3 region is CSATDWSSYEQYF. CDR3 DNA sequence: TGCAGTGCCACGGACTGGAGCTCCTACGAGCAGTACTTC.

This clonotype was counted between two and nine times. V and J are TRBV13 and TRBJ2-5; 9 bases line up with TRBD2. The V and J ends lost 5 bases and 4 bases, in that order; junction bases with no gene match: 14. The CDR3 totals 17 residues. CDR1 is PRHDT, CDR2 FYEKMQ, per germline (reference sequence). CDR3 DNA sequence: TGTGCCAGCAGCCCGAGCGGGGGGAGAGTAAGTGGAGAGACCCAGTACTTC. Amino acid sequence: CASSPSGGRVSGETQYF.

This clonotype came up many times. This chain uses TRBV11-3 with TRBJ1-1, with no clear D. Trimming removed 6 bases at V and 0 bases at J, with 8 bases between. The CDR3 is 13 amino acids. From germline, CDR1 is SGHNT and CDR2 YENEEA. Here the CDR3 DNA reads TGTGCCAGCAGTTATACAGTGAACACTGAAGCTTTCTTT. It codes for CASSYTVNTEAFF.

This clonotype was seen at least ten times. The rearrangement links TRBV7-6 to TRBJ1-1; possibly TRBD1 for D (6 bases). The CDR3 consists of 14 residues. Deletions cut 4 bases from V and 1 base from J, with 10 bases between. The germline CDR1 and CDR2 sequences are SGHVS and FNYEAQ. In DNA form, the CDR3 reads TGTGCCAGCAGCTCTACACAGGGGAACACTGAAGCTTTCTTT. Its protein product is CASSSTQGNTEAFF.

This clonotype has ten or more counts. The V and J genes are TRBV4-1 and TRBJ2-3; D gene unclear. V shed 1 base and J shed 0 bases, with 11 bases lying between them. The CDR3 totals 16 residues. Germline loops: CDR1 MGHRA, CDR2 YSYEKL. CDR3 nucleotides: TGCGCCAGCAGCCAAGTCTTCAGCGCCAGCACAGATACGCAGTATTTT. This translates into CASSQVFSASTDTQYF.

The table lists this clonotype with a few counts. For the CDR3, the DNA is TGTGCCAGCAGCGTGGCGGGGGGCGTCTCCTACGAGCAGTACTTC. Protein: CASSVAGGVSYEQYF. The chain has TRBV7-6 and TRBJ2-7, with 8 bases aligning to TRBD2. With 5 bases clipped from V and 0 bases from J, the junction kept 6 bases outside the gene matches. This CDR3 region has 15 residues. Germline V CDR1 and CDR2: SGHVS, FNYEAQ.

This clonotype occurred many times. V is TRBV6-2 or TRBV6-3 and J is TRBJ2-1; the match to TRBD2 covers 7 bases. The J segment lost 0 bases and the V segment lost 2 bases, leaving 10 bases of the junction unmatched. Germline lookup yields CDR1 MNHEY and CDR2 SVGEGT. CDR3 size: 18 residues. CDR3 sequence: CASSYRPLAQSSYNEQFF. CDR3 nucleotides: TGTGCCAGCAGTTACCGCCCACTAGCGCAGAGCTCCTACAATGAGCAGTTCTTC.

Concerning this clonotype: One junction end disagrees with the germline gene, perhaps due to a read error. The rearrangement links TRBV4-1 to TRBJ2-1; 12 bases match TRBD2. The germline V gene encodes CDR1 MGHRA and CDR2 YSYEKL. The CDR3 length is 16 residues. The CDR3 DNA reads as TGTGCCAGCAGCCCAGGGCCTAGCGGGGGGGCCAATGAGCAGTTCTTC. Translation: CASSPGPSGGANEQFF.

The J gene is TRBJ1-2, the V gene TRBV27; TRBD1 aligns across 10 bases. The germline gives CDR1 MNHEY, CDR2 SMNVEV (reference sequence). J gave up 3 bases and V 7 bases, and 8 bases lay outside the gene matches. There are 15 residues in the CDR3. In DNA, the CDR3 is TGTGCCAGCAAGTTGACAGGGGGCGGTCACTATGGCTACACCTTC. Protein sequence: CASKLTGGGHYGYTF.

There are many counts of this clonotype. This chain joins TRBV7-8 and TRBJ2-7; a possible D gene is TRBD2 (5 bases). This CDR3 is 14 amino acids long. With 3 bases removed from V and 5 bases from J, the gap between germline ends came to 14 bases. Germline V gene sequence: CDR1 SGHVS, CDR2 FQNEAQ. This CDR3 reads CASSFGLSPHEQYF. For the CDR3, the DNA is TGTGCCAGCAGCTTTGGACTTAGCCCCCACGAGCAGTACTTC.

This clonotype came up many times. The genes are TRBV5-5 and TRBJ2-1, with a tentative D call TRBD2 (5 bases). CDR3 length: 15 amino acids. Germline-derived CDR1 and CDR2 are SGHKS and YYEKEE (reference sequence). Trimming removed 4 bases from V and 6 bases from J, with 17 bases in between. Written as DNA, the CDR3 is TGTGCCAGCAGCCAATTCGCGGACTTCGGCAATGAGCAGTTCTTC. Translated, it gives CASSQFADFGNEQFF.

This clonotype was found many times. At one boundary the junction diverges from the germline segment, which might be a read error. The gene calls are TRBV7-6 and TRBJ2-1; D not certain. CDR3 length: 13 amino acids. Germline lookup yields CDR1 SGHVS and CDR2 FNYEAQ. CDR3 protein: CASSLGSYNEQFF. CDR3 DNA sequence: TGTGCTAGCAGCCTAGGATCCTACAATGAGCAGTTCTTC.

This chain joins TRBV27 and TRBJ1-2, with D perhaps matching TRBD1 (5 bases). V lost 8 bases and J 7 bases, leaving 14 bases between the germline ends. Germline CDR1 is MNHEY and CDR2 is SMNVEV (reference sequence). The CDR3 consists of 12 residues. The CDR3 sequence is CASGPGHRGYTF. For the CDR3, the DNA is TGTGCCAGCGGCCCAGGGCACCGTGGCTACACCTTC.

The chain is built from TRBV28 and TRBJ2-7, with D perhaps assigned TRBD1 or TRBD2 (5 bases each). V dropped 3 bases and J dropped 0 bases, with 12 bases sitting between them. Germline CDR1 and CDR2: MDHEN and SYDVKM. The CDR3 is made up of 15 amino acids. CDR3 protein: CASSFGGFGSYEQYF. The CDR3 DNA reads as TGTGCCAGCAGTTTTGGGGGTTTCGGCTCCTACGAGCAGTACTTC.

This clonotype was observed a handful of times. V usage is TRBV15 and J usage is TRBJ2-5; D is unresolved. The CDR3 has 15 amino acids. Germline V gene sequence: CDR1 LNHNV, CDR2 YYDKDF (reference sequence). With 0 bases removed from V and 0 bases from J, the gap between germline ends came to 8 bases. CDR3 residues: CATSRDGLNQETQYF. In DNA form, the CDR3 reads TGTGCCACCAGCAGAGATGGGCTTAACCAAGAGACCCAGTACTTC.

This clonotype has a count of ten or more. CDR3 sequence reads: CASSTDSTQETQYF. The CDR3 coding sequence is TGTGCCAGCAGCACAGACAGCACCCAAGAGACCCAGTACTTC. The V and J genes are TRBV7-9 and TRBJ2-5, with D tentatively TRBD1 (5 bases). Looked up from germline, CDR1 is SEHNR and CDR2 is FQNEAQ (reference sequence). The CDR3 covers 14 residues. V gave up 5 bases and J gave up 1 base, with 11 bases separating them.